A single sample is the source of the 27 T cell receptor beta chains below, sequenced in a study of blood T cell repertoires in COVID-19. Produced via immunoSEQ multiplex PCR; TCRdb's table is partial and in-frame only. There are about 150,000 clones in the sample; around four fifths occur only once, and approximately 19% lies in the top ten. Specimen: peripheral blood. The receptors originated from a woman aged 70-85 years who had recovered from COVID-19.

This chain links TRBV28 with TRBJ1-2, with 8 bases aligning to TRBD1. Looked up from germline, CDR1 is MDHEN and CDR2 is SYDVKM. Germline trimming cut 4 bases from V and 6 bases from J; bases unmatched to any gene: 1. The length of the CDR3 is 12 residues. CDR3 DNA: TGTGCCAGCAGTTCAGGGGGCGATGGCTACACCTTC. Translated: CASSSGGDGYTF.

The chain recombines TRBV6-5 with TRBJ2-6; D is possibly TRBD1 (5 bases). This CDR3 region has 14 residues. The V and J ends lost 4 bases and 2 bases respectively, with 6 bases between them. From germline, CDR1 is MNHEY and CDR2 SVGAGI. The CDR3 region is CASSSRAGANVLTF. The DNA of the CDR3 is TGTGCCAGCAGTTCCAGGGCTGGGGCCAACGTCCTGACTTTC.

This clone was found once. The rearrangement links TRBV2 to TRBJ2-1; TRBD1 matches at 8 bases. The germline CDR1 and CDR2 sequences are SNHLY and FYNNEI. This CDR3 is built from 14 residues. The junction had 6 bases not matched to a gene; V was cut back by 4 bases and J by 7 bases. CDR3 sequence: CASSGRTGGNEQFF. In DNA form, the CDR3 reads TGTGCCAGCAGTGGGAGAACAGGGGGAAATGAGCAGTTCTTC.

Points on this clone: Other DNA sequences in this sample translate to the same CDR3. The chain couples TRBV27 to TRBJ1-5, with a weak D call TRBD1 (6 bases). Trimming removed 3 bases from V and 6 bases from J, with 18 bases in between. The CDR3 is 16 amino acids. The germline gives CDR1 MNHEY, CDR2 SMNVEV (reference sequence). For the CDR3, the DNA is TGTGCCAGCAGTTTGGCCCTCGGGGAGGGGGGTCAGCCCCAGCATTTT. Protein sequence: CASSLALGEGGQPQHF.

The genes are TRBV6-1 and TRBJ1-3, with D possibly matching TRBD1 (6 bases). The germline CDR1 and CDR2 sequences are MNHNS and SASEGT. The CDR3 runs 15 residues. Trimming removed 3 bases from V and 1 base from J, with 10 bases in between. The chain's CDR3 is CASSEQQGSGNTIYF. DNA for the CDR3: TGTGCCAGCAGTGAGCAACAGGGTTCTGGAAACACCATATATTTT.

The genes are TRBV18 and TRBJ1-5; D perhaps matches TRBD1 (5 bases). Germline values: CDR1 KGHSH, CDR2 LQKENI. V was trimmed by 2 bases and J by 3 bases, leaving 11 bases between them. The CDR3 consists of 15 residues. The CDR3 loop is CASSPSRGVNQPQHF. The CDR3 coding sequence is TGTGCCAGCTCACCATCTCGGGGGGTCAATCAGCCCCAGCATTTT.

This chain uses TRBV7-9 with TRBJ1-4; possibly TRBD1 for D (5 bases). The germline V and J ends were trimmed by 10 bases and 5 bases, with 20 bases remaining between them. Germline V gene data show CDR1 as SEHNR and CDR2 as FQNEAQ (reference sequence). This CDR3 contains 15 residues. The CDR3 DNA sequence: TGTGCCACCCCCCAGGGCGCATATTCGAATGAAAAACTGTTTTTT. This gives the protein CATPQGAYSNEKLFF.

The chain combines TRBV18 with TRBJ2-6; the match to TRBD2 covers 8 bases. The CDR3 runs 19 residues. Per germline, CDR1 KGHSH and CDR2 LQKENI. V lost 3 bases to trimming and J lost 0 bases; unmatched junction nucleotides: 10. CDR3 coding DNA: TGTGCCAGCTCACCGATCCCCCCGGGGGGGCCCTCTGGGGCCAACGTCCTGACTTTC. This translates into CASSPIPPGGPSGANVLTF.

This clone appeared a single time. CDR3 residues: CASSQDLLRSPGEQYF. The CDR3 DNA sequence: TGTGCCAGCAGCCAAGATCTGTTGCGGAGCCCGGGCGAGCAGTACTTC. This rearrangement joins TRBV4-2 to TRBJ2-7; D gene ambiguous. CDR1 is LGHNA, CDR2 YNFKEQ, per germline. The CDR3 covers 16 residues. The V gene lost 0 bases and the J gene lost 6 bases, with 18 bases spanning the gap.

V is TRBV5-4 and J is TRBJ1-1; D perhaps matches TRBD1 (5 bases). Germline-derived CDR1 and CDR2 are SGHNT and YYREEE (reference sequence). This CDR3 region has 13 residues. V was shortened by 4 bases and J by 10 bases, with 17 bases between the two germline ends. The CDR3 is CASSERRTGVAFF. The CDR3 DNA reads TGTGCCAGCAGCGAACGGCGGACGGGGGTAGCTTTCTTT.

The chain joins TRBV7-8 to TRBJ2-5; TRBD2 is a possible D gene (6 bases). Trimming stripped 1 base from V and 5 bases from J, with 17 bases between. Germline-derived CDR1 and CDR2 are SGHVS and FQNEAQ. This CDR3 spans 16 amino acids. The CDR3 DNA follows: TGTGCCAGCAGCTTAGGTGGGGGGACCCGGGTGGAGACCCAGTACTTC. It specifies CASSLGGGTRVETQYF.

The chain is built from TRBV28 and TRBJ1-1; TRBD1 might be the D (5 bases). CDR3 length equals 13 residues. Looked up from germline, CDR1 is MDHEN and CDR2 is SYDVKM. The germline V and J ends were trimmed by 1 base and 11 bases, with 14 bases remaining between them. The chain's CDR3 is CASSLSASGGAFF. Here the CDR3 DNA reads TGTGCCAGCAGTTTATCCGCATCGGGGGGTGCTTTCTTT.

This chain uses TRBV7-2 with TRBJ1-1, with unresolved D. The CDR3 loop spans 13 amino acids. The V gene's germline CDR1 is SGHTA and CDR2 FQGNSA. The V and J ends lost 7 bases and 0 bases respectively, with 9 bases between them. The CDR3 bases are TGTGCCAGCAACCCCGGGTTGAACACTGAAGCTTTCTTT. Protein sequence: CASNPGLNTEAFF.

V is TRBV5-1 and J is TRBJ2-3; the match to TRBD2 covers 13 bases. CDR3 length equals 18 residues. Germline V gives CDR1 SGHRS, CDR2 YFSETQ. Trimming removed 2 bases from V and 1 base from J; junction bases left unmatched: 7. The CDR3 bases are TGCGCCAGCAGCTTTGGACTAGCGGGGGCCCACGGCACAGATACGCAGTATTTT. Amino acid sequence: CASSFGLAGAHGTDTQYF.

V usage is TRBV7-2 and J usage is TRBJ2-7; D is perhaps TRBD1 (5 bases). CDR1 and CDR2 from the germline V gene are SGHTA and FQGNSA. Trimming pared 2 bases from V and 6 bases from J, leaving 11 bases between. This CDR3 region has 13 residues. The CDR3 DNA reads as TGTGCCAGCAGCTTATCCCAGGGTCTCGAGCAGTACTTC. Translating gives CASSLSQGLEQYF. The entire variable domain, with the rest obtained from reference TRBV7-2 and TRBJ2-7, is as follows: GAGVSQSPSNKVTEKGKDVELRCDPISGHTALYWYRQSLGQGLEFLIYFQGNSAPDKSGLPSDRFSAERTGGSVSTLTIQRTQQEDSAVYLCASSLSQGLEQYFGPGTRLTVT.

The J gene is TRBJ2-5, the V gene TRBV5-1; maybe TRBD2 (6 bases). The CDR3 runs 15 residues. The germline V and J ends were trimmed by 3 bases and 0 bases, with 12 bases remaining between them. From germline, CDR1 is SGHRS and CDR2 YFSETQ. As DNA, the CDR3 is TGCGCCAGCAGCTGGGGTTGGGGGGACCAAGAGACCCAGTACTTC. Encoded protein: CASSWGWGDQETQYF.

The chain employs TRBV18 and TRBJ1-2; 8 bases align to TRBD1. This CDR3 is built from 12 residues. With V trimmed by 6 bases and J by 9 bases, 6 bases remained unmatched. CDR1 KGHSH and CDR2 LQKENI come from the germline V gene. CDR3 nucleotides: TGTGCCAGCTCCCAGACAGGGGAACGCTACACCTTC. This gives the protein CASSQTGERYTF.

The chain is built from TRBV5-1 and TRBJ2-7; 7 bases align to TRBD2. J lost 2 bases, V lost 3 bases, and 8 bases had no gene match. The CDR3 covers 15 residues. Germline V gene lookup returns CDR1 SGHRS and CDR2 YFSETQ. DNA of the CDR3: TGCGCCAGCAGCTCTGGGGGGGTCGGGCCCTACGAGCAGTACTTC. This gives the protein CASSSGGVGPYEQYF.

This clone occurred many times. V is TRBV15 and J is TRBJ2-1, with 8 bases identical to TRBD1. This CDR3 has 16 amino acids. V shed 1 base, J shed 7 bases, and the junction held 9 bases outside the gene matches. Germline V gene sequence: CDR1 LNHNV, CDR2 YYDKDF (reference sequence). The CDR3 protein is CATSRGGTNRGNEQFF. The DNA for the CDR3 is TGTGCCACCAGCAGAGGGGGGACGAACAGGGGGAATGAGCAGTTCTTC.

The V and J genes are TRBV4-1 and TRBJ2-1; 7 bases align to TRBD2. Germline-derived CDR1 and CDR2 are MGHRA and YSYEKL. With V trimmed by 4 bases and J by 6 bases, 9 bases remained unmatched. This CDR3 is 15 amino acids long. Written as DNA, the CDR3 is TGCGCCAGCAGCCCCCTGCAGACTAGCCTCAATGAGCAGTTCTTC. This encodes CASSPLQTSLNEQFF.

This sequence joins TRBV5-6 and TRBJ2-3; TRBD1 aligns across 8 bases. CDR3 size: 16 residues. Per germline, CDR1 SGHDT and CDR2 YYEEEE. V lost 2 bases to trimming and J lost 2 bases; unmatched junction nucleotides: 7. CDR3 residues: CASSFRRGLITDTQYF. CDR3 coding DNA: TGTGCCAGCAGCTTCCGCAGGGGGCTCATCACAGATACGCAGTATTTT.

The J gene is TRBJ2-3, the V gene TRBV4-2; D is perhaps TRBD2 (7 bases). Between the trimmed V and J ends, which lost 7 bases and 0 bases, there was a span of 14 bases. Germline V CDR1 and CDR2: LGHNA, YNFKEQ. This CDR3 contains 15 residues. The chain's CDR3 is CASTAGALSTDTQYF. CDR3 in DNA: TGTGCCAGCACCGCGGGGGCCCTTAGCACAGATACGCAGTATTTT.

The CDR3 DNA is TGCGCCAGCAGCTTGGGAGGAGGAGACTACGAGCAGTACTTC. It translates to CASSLGGGDYEQYF. The V gene is TRBV5-1, the J gene TRBJ2-7, with D perhaps TRBD2 (5 bases). This CDR3 is 14 amino acids long. Germline CDR1 reads SGHRS; CDR2 reads YFSETQ. Trimming cost V 0 bases and J 3 bases, with 10 bases left between them.

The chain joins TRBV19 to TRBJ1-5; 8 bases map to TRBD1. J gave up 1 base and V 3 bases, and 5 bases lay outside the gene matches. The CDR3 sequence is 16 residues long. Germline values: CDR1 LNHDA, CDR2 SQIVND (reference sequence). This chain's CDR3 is CASSIYRGMSNQPQHF. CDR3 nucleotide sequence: TGTGCCAGTAGTATCTACAGGGGGATGAGCAATCAGCCCCAGCATTTT.

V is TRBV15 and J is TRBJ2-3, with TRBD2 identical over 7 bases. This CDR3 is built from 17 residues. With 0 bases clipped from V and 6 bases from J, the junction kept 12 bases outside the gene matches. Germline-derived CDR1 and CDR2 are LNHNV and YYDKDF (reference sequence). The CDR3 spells CATSRDRREILVDTQYF. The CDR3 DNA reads TGTGCCACCAGCAGAGATCGGCGGGAGATTCTGGTCGATACGCAGTATTTT.

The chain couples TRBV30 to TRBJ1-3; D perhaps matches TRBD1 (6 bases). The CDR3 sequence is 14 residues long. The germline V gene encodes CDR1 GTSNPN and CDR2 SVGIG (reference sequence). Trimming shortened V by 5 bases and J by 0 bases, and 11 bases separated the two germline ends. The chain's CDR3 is CAWGGSSSGNTIYF. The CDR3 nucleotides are TGTGCCTGGGGGGGCTCCAGCTCTGGAAACACCATATATTTT.

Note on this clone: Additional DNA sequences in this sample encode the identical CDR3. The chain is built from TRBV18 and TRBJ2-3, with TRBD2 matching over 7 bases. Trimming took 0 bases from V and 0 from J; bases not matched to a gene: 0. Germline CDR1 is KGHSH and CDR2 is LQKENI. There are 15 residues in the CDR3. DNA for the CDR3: TGTGCCAGCTCACCACCCGGGAGGAGCACAGATACGCAGTATTTT. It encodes CASSPPGRSTDTQYF.